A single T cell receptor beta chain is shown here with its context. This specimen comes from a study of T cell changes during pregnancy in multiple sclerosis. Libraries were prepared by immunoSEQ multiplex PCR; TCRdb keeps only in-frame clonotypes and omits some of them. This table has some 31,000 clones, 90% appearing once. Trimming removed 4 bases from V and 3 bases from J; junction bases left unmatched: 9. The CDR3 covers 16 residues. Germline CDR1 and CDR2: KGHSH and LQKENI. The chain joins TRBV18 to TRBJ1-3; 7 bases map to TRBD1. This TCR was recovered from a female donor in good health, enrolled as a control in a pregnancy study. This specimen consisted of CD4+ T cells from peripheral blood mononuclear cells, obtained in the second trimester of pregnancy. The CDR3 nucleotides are TGTGCCAGCTCACTACTACAAGGGGGCGATGGAAACACCATATATTTT. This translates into CASSLLQGGDGNTIYF.